This T cell receptor (beta chain) was retrieved from a study of brain T cells in children with intractable seizures. Details on this clone: As yet, its antigen is unknown.

The study, taken as a whole, reports: Pre- and post-surgery blood differed in depth, so pre-surgery absences may be undersampling. HCMV serostatus was not known, and viral specificity came from CDR3 similarity only. Each case's top public CDR3 resembled known HCMV, EBV or influenza A CDR3s.

The method was immunoSEQ multiplex PCR; TCRdb's version includes in-frame clones alone and lacks a portion of them. Of around 9,300 clones listed, over 65% are singletons. Sequencing was limited to surgery cases with top T cell transcript signatures in brain tissue. Patients received at least one anti-epileptic drug before surgery. This CDR3 is 17 amino acids long. Germline V gene data show CDR1 as LNHDA and CDR2 as SQIVND (reference sequence). With V trimmed by 6 bases and J by 1 base, 12 bases remained unmatched. V usage is TRBV19 and J usage is TRBJ2-1; 7 bases align to TRBD1. The TCR was taken from a girl aged 2 to 10 with tuberous sclerosis and intractable seizures. This material consisted of resected brain tissue, taken at surgery. The CDR3 reads CASSANRGRLSYNEQFF. In DNA, the CDR3 is TGTGCCAGTAGCGCCAACAGGGGACGATTGTCCTACAATGAGCAGTTCTTC. The full variable domain, its missing parts supplied by reference TRBV19 and TRBJ2-1, is DGGITQSPKYLFRKEGQNVTLSCEQNLNHDAMYWYRQDPGQGLRLIYYSQIVNDFQKGDIAEGYSVSREKKESFPLTVTSAQKNPTAFYLCASSANRGRLSYNEQFFGPGTRLTVL.